These T cell receptor beta chains were read from a single sample in a study of T cells in localized non-small cell lung cancer. The method was immunoSEQ multiplex PCR; TCRdb's version includes in-frame clones alone and lacks a portion of them. The data contain 23,000 or so clones, approximately 91% of them singletons. The source material was peripheral blood mononuclear cells, sampled before any cancer treatment. Receptor source: a male donor aged 60 or over with stage II lung adenocarcinoma. Each CDR3 is given with its conserved first and last residue. A D gene is named only where the DNA matches it firmly. Clone size appears in some rows only: once, few, many, or a class for an expanded clone.

>NA|TRBV4-1|TRBJ2-7|TRBD2
CASSQPGTSGSYEQYF
TGCGCCAGCAGCCAGCCAGGGACTAGCGGAAGCTACGAGCAGTACTTC
>NA|TRBV29-1|TRBJ2-7|NA
CSVDSTLGEQYF
TGCAGCGTCGATAGTACTTTAGGCGAGCAGTACTTC
>once|TRBV19|TRBJ2-3|TRBD2
CASGEPSGFSTDTQYF
TGTGCCAGCGGAGAGCCTAGCGGGTTTAGCACAGATACGCAGTATTTT
>NA|TRBV6-1|TRBJ1-5|NA
CASSEALRPYSNQPQHF
TGTGCCAGCAGTGAAGCGCTTCGTCCGTATAGCAATCAGCCCCAGCATTTT
>NA|TRBV19|TRBJ1-5|TRBD1
CASSITGGGGPQHF
TGTGCCAGTAGTATCACAGGGGGCGGAGGGCCCCAGCATTTT
>NA|TRBV2|TRBJ2-1|NA
CATSNWSGHEQFF
TGTGCCACCTCGAACTGGTCCGGCCATGAGCAGTTCTTC
>NA|TRBV2|TRBJ2-2|TRBD1
CASNRQGLTGELFF
TGTGCCAGTAATCGACAGGGCCTCACCGGGGAGCTGTTTTTT
>NA|TRBV27|TRBJ2-2|NA
CASSSQWNTGELFF
TGTGCCAGCAGTTCACAGTGGAACACCGGGGAGCTGTTTTTT
>NA|TRBV27|TRBJ1-2|NA
CASSSTKNYGYTF
TGTGCCAGCAGTTCCACCAAAAATTATGGCTACACCTTC
>NA|TRBV2|TRBJ1-1|NA
CASSTQGVNTEAFF
TGTGCCAGCAGTACACAGGGAGTGAACACTGAAGCTTTCTTT
>NA|TRBV5-1|TRBJ2-3|NA
CASSQGAGNTDTQYF
TGCGCCAGCAGCCAAGGAGCGGGTAACACAGATACGCAGTATTTT
>NA|TRBV5-1|TRBJ2-3|NA
CASSLFGSLTNTQYF
TGCGCCAGCAGCTTGTTCGGGAGCCTCACCAATACGCAGTATTTT
>NA|TRBV6-1|TRBJ1-3|NA
CASSLGAYSGNTIYF
TGTGCCAGCAGTTTGGGGGCTTACTCTGGAAACACCATATATTTT
>NA|TRBV6-1|TRBJ2-5|NA
CASSEMGGAQETQYF
TGTGCCAGCAGTGAAATGGGAGGTGCGCAAGAGACCCAGTACTTC
>NA|TRBV18|TRBJ1-2|NA
CASSPPFVLSNGGYTF
TGTGCCAGCTCACCACCGTTCGTCTTGTCTAACGGAGGCTACACCTTC
>NA|TRBV19|TRBJ1-1|TRBD1
CASTGTGGTEAFF
TGTGCCAGTACGGGGACAGGAGGTACTGAAGCTTTCTTT
>NA|TRBV15|TRBJ2-7|NA
CATSRDLTHYEQYF
TGTGCCACCAGCAGAGATTTGACCCATTACGAGCAGTACTTC
>few|TRBV2|TRBJ1-5|NA
CASSGSIGDNQPQHF
TGTGCCAGCAGTGGCTCAATTGGGGACAATCAGCCCCAGCATTTT
>NA|TRBV6-1|TRBJ1-1|TRBD1
CASSEYTGVNTEAFF
TGTGCCAGCAGTGAGTATACAGGGGTGAACACTGAAGCTTTCTTT
>NA|TRBV9|TRBJ1-5|NA
CASSVGGFQPQHF
TGTGCCAGCAGCGTAGGTGGATTTCAGCCCCAGCATTTT
>NA|TRBV7-7|TRBJ2-1|NA
CASSPRGGEQFF
TGTGCTAGCAGCCCTCGAGGAGGTGAGCAGTTCTTC
>NA|TRBV5-1|TRBJ1-4|TRBD1
CASGESGTGVEKLFF
TGCGCCAGCGGCGAATCCGGGACAGGGGTTGAAAAACTGTTTTTT
>NA|TRBV7-6|TRBJ2-5|NA
CASSPTLETQYF
TGTGCCAGCAGCCCTACCCTAGAGACCCAGTACTTC
>NA|TRBV14|TRBJ1-2|NA
CASSGHCSGKTYGYTF
TGTGCCAGCAGCGGTCACTGTTCTGGAAAGACCTATGGCTACACCTTC
>NA|TRBV7-2|TRBJ2-1|NA
CASSSHRLYNEQFF
TGTGCCAGCAGCTCTCACCGACTTTACAATGAGCAGTTCTTC
>NA|TRBV4-1|TRBJ1-1|NA
CASRGVLRNTEAFF
TGCGCCAGTCGGGGAGTTCTGCGTAACACTGAAGCTTTCTTT
>NA|TRBV5-6|TRBJ2-1|NA
CASSFLASNNEQFF
TGTGCCAGCAGCTTCCTAGCGAGTAACAATGAGCAGTTCTTC
>NA|TRBV11-2|TRBJ2-3|NA
CASSPGPSDTQYF
TGTGCCAGCAGCCCGGGGCCTTCAGATACGCAGTATTTT
>NA|TRBV21-1|TRBJ2-7|NA
CASVLGVRTYEQYF
TGTGCCAGCGTCCTGGGAGTAAGAACCTACGAGCAGTACTTC